This entry describes one T cell receptor beta chain. The record originates from a study of T cell clones after liver transplantation. Study as a whole: A pre-transplant mixed lymphocyte reaction with TCRbeta sequencing defined graft-donor-reactive clones followed in post-transplant blood.

Repertoires were generated with immunoSEQ multiplex PCR, while TCRdb's copy carries only in-frame clones and drops some. The sample carries some 70,000 clones, 75% to 85% recorded once. The CDR3 covers 13 residues. The germline gives CDR1 SGHTA, CDR2 FQGNSA. Trimming stripped 8 bases from V and 2 bases from J, with 12 bases between. The TCR sequence derives from a human donor who received a liver transplant. The sample was CD4+ T cells from blood, taken before liver transplant. The chain links TRBV7-2 to TRBJ1-1, with TRBD1 as a possible D gene (6 bases). This CDR3 reads CASGLGQNTEAFF. The CDR3 region has the DNA TGTGCCAGCGGCCTGGGACAAAACACTGAAGCTTTCTTT.